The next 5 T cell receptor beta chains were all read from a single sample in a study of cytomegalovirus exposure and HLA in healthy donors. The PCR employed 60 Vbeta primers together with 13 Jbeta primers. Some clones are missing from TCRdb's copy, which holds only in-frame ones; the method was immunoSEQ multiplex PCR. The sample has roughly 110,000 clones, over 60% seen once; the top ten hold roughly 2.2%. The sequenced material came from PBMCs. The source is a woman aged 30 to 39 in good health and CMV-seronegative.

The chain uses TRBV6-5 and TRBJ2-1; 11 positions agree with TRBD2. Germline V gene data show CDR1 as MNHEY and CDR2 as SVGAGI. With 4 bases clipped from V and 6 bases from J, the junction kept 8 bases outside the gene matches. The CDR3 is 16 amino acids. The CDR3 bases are TGTGCCAGCAGTTCCAATAGCGGGAGGGCCTCCAATGAGCAGTTCTTC. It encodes CASSSNSGRASNEQFF.

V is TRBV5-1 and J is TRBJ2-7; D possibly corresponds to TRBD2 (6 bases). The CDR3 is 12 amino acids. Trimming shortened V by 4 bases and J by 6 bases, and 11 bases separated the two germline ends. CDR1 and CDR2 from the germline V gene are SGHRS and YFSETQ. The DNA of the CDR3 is TGCGCCAGCAGCCTCCAGGGAGGCGAGCAGTACTTC. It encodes CASSLQGGEQYF.

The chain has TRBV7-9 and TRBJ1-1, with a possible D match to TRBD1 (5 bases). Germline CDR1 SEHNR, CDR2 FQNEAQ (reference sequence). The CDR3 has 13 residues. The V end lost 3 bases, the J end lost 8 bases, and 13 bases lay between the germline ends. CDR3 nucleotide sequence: TGTGCCAGCAGCTTTCAGGGCCGGACAGAAGCTTTCTTT. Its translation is CASSFQGRTEAFF.

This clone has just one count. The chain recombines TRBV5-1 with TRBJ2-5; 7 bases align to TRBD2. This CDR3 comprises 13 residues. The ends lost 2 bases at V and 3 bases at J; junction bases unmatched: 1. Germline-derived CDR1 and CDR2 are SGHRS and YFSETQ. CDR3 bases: TGCGCCAGCAGCTTCGCGGGAGAAGAGACCCAGTACTTC. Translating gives CASSFAGEETQYF. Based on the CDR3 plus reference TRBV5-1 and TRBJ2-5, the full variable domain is KAGVTQTPRYLIKTRGQQVTLSCSPISGHRSVSWYQQTPGQGLQFLFEYFSETQRNKGNFPGRFSGRQFSNSRSEMNVSTLELGDSALYLCASSFAGEETQYFGPGTRLLVL.

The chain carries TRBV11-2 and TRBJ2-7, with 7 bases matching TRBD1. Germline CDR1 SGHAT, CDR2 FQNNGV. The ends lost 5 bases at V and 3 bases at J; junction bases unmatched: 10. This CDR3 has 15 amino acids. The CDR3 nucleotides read TGTGCCAGCAGCCCCCTTGATCCAGGGGGCTACGAGCAGTACTTC. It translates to CASSPLDPGGYEQYF.